The rows below give T cell receptor beta chains drawn from one sample of a study of cytomegalovirus exposure and HLA in healthy donors. The repertoire was sequenced with immunoSEQ multiplex PCR; TCRdb's copy has only in-frame clones and lacks some. The data hold more than 95,000 clones, with 75% to 80% observed a single time. Sequenced input: PBMCs. All receptors derive from a man aged 55 to 70 in good health and CMV-seropositive. Each CDR3 is given with its conserved first and last residue. The D gene is left open where the match is weak. Size values are once, few and many counts, or a class for expanded clones, and some rows have none.

v_gene	j_gene	d_gene	abundance	CDR3nt	CDR3aa
TRBV5-1	TRBJ2-7	NA	NA	TGCGCCAGCTCCCAATCTGGAGGGGTCTACGAGCAGTACTTC	CASSQSGGVYEQYF
TRBV19	TRBJ2-7	TRBD1	NA	TGTGCCAGCCGGGACAGGGGGCTCGAGCAGTACTTC	CASRDRGLEQYF
TRBV6-4	TRBJ1-1	NA	NA	TGTGCCAGCAGTGAGGGGCAGGGTGTGGAGGAAGCTTTCTTT	CASSEGQGVEEAFF
TRBV4-2	TRBJ1-1	NA	many	TGTGCCAGCAGCCTAGAACTCAGGGTAAGCACTGAAGCTTTCTTT	CASSLELRVSTEAFF
TRBV4-3	TRBJ1-6	NA	NA	TGCGCCAGCAGCCAAGATCGCAGTAATTCACCCCTCCACTTT	CASSQDRSNSPLHF
TRBV6-6	TRBJ1-2	TRBD1	NA	TGTGCCAGCAGTTCCCTTGACAGGGGTGGCTACACCTTC	CASSSLDRGGYTF
TRBV18	TRBJ2-5	TRBD2	NA	TGTGCCAGCTCCCCCGGGACTAGCATCGAGACCCAGTACTTC	CASSPGTSIETQYF
TRBV30	TRBJ1-1	NA	NA	TGTGCCTGGAGCCTGGGCATGAACACTGAAGCTTTCTTT	CAWSLGMNTEAFF
TRBV5-6	TRBJ1-1	TRBD1	NA	TGTGCCAGCAGCCGGACCCAGACAGGGGGAGCTGAAGCTTTCTTT	CASSRTQTGGAEAFF
TRBV10-2	TRBJ2-1	NA	NA	TGCGCCAGCAGTGAGAGGGGGGGCCATCCCTACAATGAGCAGTTCTTC	CASSERGGHPYNEQFF
TRBV19	TRBJ2-1	TRBD1	NA	TGTGCCAGTAGTATCACAGGGGGCGGGGGCGGGTATGAGCAGTTCTTC	CASSITGGGGGYEQFF
TRBV5-1	TRBJ2-3	NA	once	TGCGCCAGCAGCCCCAGCGGCTCTAGCACAGATACGCAGTATTTT	CASSPSGSSTDTQYF
TRBV6-5	TRBJ1-2	TRBD1	NA	TGTGCCAGCAGTTACCCCAGCCTACAGGGGATCTATGGCTACACCTTC	CASSYPSLQGIYGYTF
TRBV6-6	TRBJ1-6	TRBD1	NA	TGTGCCAGCAGTTATACGGACAGGGGAGCACCCCTCCACTTT	CASSYTDRGAPLHF
TRBV27	TRBJ2-5	TRBD1	NA	TGTGCCAGCAGCAAGGGGACAGCACAAGAGACCCAGTACTTC	CASSKGTAQETQYF
TRBV11-2	TRBJ2-3	TRBD2	NA	TGTGCCAGCAGCTCGCGACTAGCGGTATACGCAGATACGCAGTATTTT	CASSSRLAVYADTQYF
TRBV19	TRBJ1-3	NA	NA	TGTGCCAGTAATCAGGTCTCTGGAAACACCATATATTTT	CASNQVSGNTIYF
TRBV2	TRBJ2-7	NA	few	TGTGCCAGCAGTGGCCAGGGGATCGAGCAGTACTTC	CASSGQGIEQYF
TRBV11-3	TRBJ1-1	NA	NA	TGTGCCAGCAGTCGATCCTTGGACAGTGACACTGAAGCTTTCTTT	CASSRSLDSDTEAFF
TRBV4-3	TRBJ2-2	TRBD1	NA	TGCGCCAGCAGCCAAGAAGCATCGACAGGGCGCTTCACCGGGGAGCTGTTTTTT	CASSQEASTGRFTGELFF
TRBV11-2	TRBJ1-1	NA	NA	TGTGCCAGCAGCTTAGACCGGGGTTGGATCACTGAAGCTTTCTTT	CASSLDRGWITEAFF
TRBV7-9	TRBJ2-7	TRBD2	NA	TGTGCCAGCAGCTCGGGACTAGCTGTTCGCTACGAGCAGTACTTC	CASSSGLAVRYEQYF
TRBV7-6	TRBJ1-4	NA	NA	TGTGCCAGCAGCTTAGCGACGGGGTCTGCAACTAATGAAAAACTGTTTTTT	CASSLATGSATNEKLFF
TRBV7-2	TRBJ1-1	NA	NA	TGTGCCAGCACAAAGAGAGTCGGAGACACTGAAGCTTTCTTT	CASTKRVGDTEAFF
TRBV19	TRBJ2-3	NA	NA	TGTGCCAGTAGTGGGACAACTAGCACAGATACGCAGTATTTT	CASSGTTSTDTQYF
TRBV13	TRBJ1-1	TRBD1	NA	TGTGCCAGCAGTCCCCCCCCGGGACAGGGGAGTGACACTGAAGCTTTCTTT	CASSPPPGQGSDTEAFF
TRBV2	TRBJ2-1	TRBD1	NA	TGTGCCAGCAGTGACCCAGGGGGTTCAGGAGCGCATGAGCAGTTCTTC	CASSDPGGSGAHEQFF
TRBV5-5	TRBJ1-5	TRBD1	NA	TGTGCCAGCAGCTTATCTGGACAGGGGTTTAGGGAGCCCCAGCATTTT	CASSLSGQGFREPQHF
TRBV19	TRBJ2-2	TRBD1	NA	TGTGCCAGTAGGAAGATACAGGGGGGCACCGGGGAGCTGTTTTTT	CASRKIQGGTGELFF
TRBV9	TRBJ1-6	NA	NA	TGTGCCAGCAGCGTAACAGGCGTCTATAATTCACCCCTCCACTTT	CASSVTGVYNSPLHF
TRBV5-1	TRBJ2-7	NA	NA	TGCGCCAGCAGCTTGGTACAGGGCTACGAGCAGTACTTC	CASSLVQGYEQYF
TRBV2	TRBJ1-5	TRBD1	few	TGTGCCAGCGACAACCGGGACAGACAACAGCCCCAGCATTTT	CASDNRDRQQPQHF
TRBV11-2	TRBJ2-7	NA	NA	TGTGCCAGCAGCTCCTCCCCAGTCTCCTACGAGCAGTACTTC	CASSSSPVSYEQYF
TRBV28	TRBJ1-1	TRBD1	NA	TGTGCCAGCAGTTCCGGACAGGCAGACACTGAAGCTTTCTTT	CASSSGQADTEAFF
TRBV5-1	TRBJ2-1	TRBD1	NA	TGCGCCAGCAGCCCGGGACAGGGTCATGAGCAGTTCTTC	CASSPGQGHEQFF
TRBV4-2	TRBJ1-1	TRBD1	NA	TGTGCCAGCAGCCAAGGATCGGCAGGGGGCCTCACTGAAGCTTTCTTT	CASSQGSAGGLTEAFF
TRBV19	TRBJ1-5	NA	once	TGTGCCAGTAGTATACCGGGGGGCGCAAGCAATCAGCCCCAGCATTTT	CASSIPGGASNQPQHF
TRBV21-1	TRBJ1-3	NA	NA	TGTGCCAGCAGCAAAGGTTCCTGCGGGGCAGATAATATCCCTAACACCATATATTTT	CASSKGSCGADNIPNTIYF
TRBV19	TRBJ2-2	NA	NA	TGTGCCACGGGACAGAACACCGGGGAGCTGTTTTTT	CATGQNTGELFF
TRBV6-5	TRBJ1-2	TRBD1	NA	TGTGCCAGCACCACCGACAGGGCTGACTATGGCTACACCTTC	CASTTDRADYGYTF
TRBV4-1	TRBJ2-2	NA	few	TGCGCCAGCAGCCAACCCGGACAATCGAACACCGGGGAGCTGTTTTTT	CASSQPGQSNTGELFF
TRBV10-1	TRBJ1-1	NA	NA	TGCGCCAGCAGTGAGTCGAGCGCCGTTGAAGCTTTCTTT	CASSESSAVEAFF
TRBV6-5	TRBJ2-5	NA	NA	TGTGCCAGCAGTTACGCCGCTGGGGCCCAAGAGACCCAGTACTTC	CASSYAAGAQETQYF
TRBV28	TRBJ1-2	NA	NA	TGTGCCAGCAGAAGGGAGGGGCGAGATAGGTATGGCTACACCTTC	CASRREGRDRYGYTF
TRBV5-1	TRBJ2-7	TRBD2	few	TGCGCCAGCAGGGGTAGCGGGGGGGGAACCTACGAGCAGTACTTC	CASRGSGGGTYEQYF
TRBV7-2	TRBJ1-5	NA	NA	TGTGCCAGCAGCGTAATGAATCAGCCCCAGCATTTT	CASSVMNQPQHF
TRBV6-5	TRBJ1-1	TRBD1	once	TGTGCCAGCAGTTCCCCGACAGGGACCCTTGAAGCTTTCTTT	CASSSPTGTLEAFF
TRBV6-1	TRBJ1-4	NA	few	TGTGCCAGCAGTGACACAGGACTGTTTTTT	CASSDTGLFF
TRBV6-5	TRBJ2-1	TRBD1	NA	TGTGCCAGCAGTTATGACAGGGGGACCTACAATGAGCAGTTCTTC	CASSYDRGTYNEQFF
TRBV7-9	TRBJ1-2	TRBD1	NA	TGTGCCAGCAGCTCGACAGGGAGGAGAAATGGCTACACCTTC	CASSSTGRRNGYTF
TRBV5-4	TRBJ2-4	TRBD1	NA	TGTGCCAGCAGCCTGGGACAGGGGGCTCGTAACATTCAGTACTTC	CASSLGQGARNIQYF
TRBV10-2	TRBJ2-1	TRBD2	NA	TGCGCCAGCAGTCCGAGCGGGGGGGCCACGGTTGAGCAGTTCTTC	CASSPSGGATVEQFF
TRBV10-1	TRBJ2-7	TRBD2	NA	TGCGCCAGCAGAGAGCAACGAGGGAGGGAAATCTCCTACTCCTACGAGCAGTACTTC	CASREQRGREISYSYEQYF
TRBV29-1	TRBJ2-7	TRBD2	NA	TGCAGCGTCCAGACTAGCGCCAGCTCCTACGAGCAGTACTTC	CSVQTSASSYEQYF
TRBV5-1	TRBJ2-7	TRBD1	few	TGCGCCAGCAGCTTGTCGACAGGGGGCGAGCAGTACTTC	CASSLSTGGEQYF
TRBV6-1	TRBJ2-7	TRBD1	NA	TGTGCCAGCAGTTTCTTCACCGACAGGGCAGGTGAGCAGTACTTC	CASSFFTDRAGEQYF